The rows below give T cell receptor beta chains drawn from one sample of a study of technical replicates of blood from a handful of donors. Clones were read by immunoSEQ multiplex PCR, and TCRdb kept only the in-frame ones, dropping some. The profile shows about 73,000 clones, around 93% of them singletons. The sample consisted of T cells isolated from PBMCs. These receptors all stem from a human donor in good health. Each CDR3 is given with its conserved first and last residue. The D gene is left open where the match is weak. Size is omitted from some rows. Given values are once, few, many or a class for expanded clones.

v_gene	d_gene	j_gene	abundance	CDR3aa	CDR3nt
TRBV5-1	NA	TRBJ2-7	NA	CASSLTGLTYEQYF	TGCGCCAGCAGCTTGACAGGTTTAACCTACGAGCAGTACTTC
TRBV4-1	TRBD1	TRBJ2-5	NA	CASSPTTGGDETQYF	TGCGCCAGCAGCCCCACGACAGGGGGCGACGAGACCCAGTACTTC
TRBV13	TRBD1	TRBJ2-3	NA	CASSSRTGRSTDTQYF	TGTGCCAGCAGCTCGAGGACAGGGCGAAGCACAGATACGCAGTATTTT
TRBV19	NA	TRBJ2-7	NA	CASSMGWGAYEQYF	TGTGCCAGTAGTATGGGGTGGGGGGCCTACGAGCAGTACTTC
TRBV5-4	TRBD2	TRBJ2-4	NA	CASSFRTSEKNIQYF	TGTGCCAGCAGCTTTAGGACTAGCGAAAAAAACATTCAGTACTTC
TRBV11-1	TRBD1	TRBJ2-7	once	CASSFSDRDDEQYF	TGTGCCAGCAGCTTCTCAGACAGGGACGACGAGCAGTACTTC
TRBV29-1	NA	TRBJ2-7	NA	CSVKPAGSYEQYF	TGCAGCGTAAAACCAGCGGGCTCCTACGAGCAGTACTTC
TRBV20-1	NA	TRBJ2-3	NA	CSAFRDSTQYF	TGCAGTGCTTTTCGGGACTCCACGCAGTATTTT
TRBV5-1	NA	TRBJ2-3	NA	CASSLTVKDTQYF	TGCGCCAGCAGCTTGACAGTCAAAGATACGCAGTATTTT
TRBV10-2	TRBD2	TRBJ2-2	NA	CASTYEAREGVAGELFF	TGCGCCAGCACCTATGAGGCGCGGGAGGGCGTCGCCGGGGAGCTGTTTTTT
TRBV13	NA	TRBJ1-2	NA	CASSSGTSYGYTF	TGTGCCAGCAGCAGCGGGACCTCCTATGGCTACACCTTC
TRBV6-5	NA	TRBJ2-3	NA	CASSFYSGGGADTQYF	TGTGCCAGCAGTTTTTATAGCGGAGGAGGGGCAGATACGCAGTATTTT
TRBV7-6	TRBD1	TRBJ1-5	NA	CASSFLPIGQGEKVSNQPQHF	TGTGCCAGCAGCTTCTTACCCATTGGACAGGGGGAGAAAGTTAGCAATCAGCCCCAGCATTTT
TRBV7-9	NA	TRBJ2-7	NA	CASSLLRTEYYEQYF	TGTGCCAGCAGCCTATTAAGGACAGAATACTACGAGCAGTACTTC
TRBV14	NA	TRBJ2-6	few	CASSLQGPGANVLTF	TGTGCCAGCAGCCTACAGGGTCCTGGGGCCAACGTCCTGACTTTC
TRBV5-6	TRBD1	TRBJ1-5	NA	CASSSTGGFGNQPQHF	TGTGCCAGCAGCTCCACAGGGGGCTTCGGCAATCAGCCCCAGCATTTT
TRBV4-1	TRBD2	TRBJ2-2	NA	CASSQAGLAANTGELFF	TGCGCCAGCAGCCAAGCAGGACTAGCGGCGAACACCGGGGAGCTGTTTTTT
TRBV30	NA	TRBJ1-1	few	CAWSVRENTEAFF	TGTGCCTGGAGTGTCAGGGAAAACACTGAAGCTTTCTTT
TRBV19	TRBD1	TRBJ2-4	NA	CASTGTGVGIQYF	TGTGCCAGTACCGGGACAGGGGTGGGCATTCAGTACTTC
TRBV6-5	TRBD1	TRBJ2-3	NA	CASSKDRSTDTQYF	TGTGCCAGCAGCAAGGACAGGAGCACAGATACGCAGTATTTT
TRBV29-1	NA	TRBJ1-3	NA	CSARTHSGNTIYF	TGCAGCGCCCGGACACACTCTGGAAACACCATATATTTT
TRBV30	NA	TRBJ1-1	NA	CASRSNGYTEAFF	TGTGCCTCCCGATCTAACGGGTATACTGAAGCTTTCTTT
TRBV9	TRBD1	TRBJ2-1	NA	CASSGTGQVVDKFF	TGTGCCAGCAGCGGGACGGGACAGGTTGTAGATAAGTTCTTC
TRBV19	TRBD1	TRBJ2-2	NA	CASIQTGDLTGELFF	TGTGCCAGTATTCAGACAGGGGACCTGACCGGGGAGCTGTTTTTT
TRBV5-1	NA	TRBJ2-1	NA	CASSLGRSNEQFF	TGCGCCAGCAGCTTGGGCCGCAGCAATGAGCAGTTCTTC
TRBV11-2	TRBD1	TRBJ1-2	NA	CASSLGTRQGRDYGYTF	TGTGCCAGCAGCTTAGGCACCCGACAGGGAAGGGACTATGGCTACACCTTC
TRBV4-1	TRBD2	TRBJ2-7	NA	CASSHGRGRDAYEQYF	TGCGCCAGCAGCCATGGCCGCGGGAGGGACGCCTACGAGCAGTACTTC
TRBV4-1	NA	TRBJ1-2	NA	CASSEGGHGYTF	TGCGCCAGCAGCGAGGGGGGGCACGGCTACACCTTC
TRBV28	TRBD1	TRBJ1-2	NA	CASRGQGAPPTNYGYTF	TGTGCCAGCCGAGGGCAGGGGGCACCGCCTACTAACTATGGCTACACCTTC
TRBV27	NA	TRBJ2-7	NA	CASSFRSSYYYEQYF	TGTGCCAGCAGCTTTCGGAGCTCTTACTACTACGAGCAGTACTTC
TRBV5-1	NA	TRBJ1-4	NA	CASSAGTPPTNEKLFF	TGCGCCAGCAGCGCCGGGACACCTCCAACTAATGAAAAACTGTTTTTT
TRBV19	NA	TRBJ1-5	NA	CASSKYQASNQPQHF	TGTGCCAGTAGCAAATACCAGGCTAGCAATCAGCCCCAGCATTTT
TRBV4-1	NA	TRBJ2-7	once	CASSRDRDKSYEQYF	TGCGCCAGCAGCCGAGACCGGGACAAATCCTACGAGCAGTACTTC
TRBV10-2	NA	TRBJ1-3	NA	CASTKRGVSGNTIYF	TGCGCCAGTACAAAACGAGGTGTTTCTGGAAACACCATATATTTT
TRBV5-1	NA	TRBJ1-1	NA	CASSLADGGAEAFF	TGCGCCAGCAGCTTGGCTGATGGCGGGGCTGAAGCTTTCTTT
TRBV30	NA	TRBJ1-2	once	CAWREGASGYTF	TGTGCCTGGAGGGAGGGTGCAAGCGGCTACACCTTC
TRBV7-6	TRBD1	TRBJ1-4	NA	CASRPWALTGMATNEKLFF	TGTGCCAGCAGACCATGGGCCTTGACAGGGATGGCAACTAATGAAAAACTGTTTTTT
TRBV4-2	NA	TRBJ1-5	NA	CASSQDHSGQPQHF	TGTGCCAGCAGCCAAGATCATAGCGGCCAGCCCCAGCATTTT
TRBV11-2	NA	TRBJ1-1	NA	CASSFREVNTEAFF	TGTGCCAGCAGCTTCAGGGAAGTGAACACTGAAGCTTTCTTT
TRBV13	TRBD1	TRBJ1-4	NA	CASSYRQGAEKLFF	TGTGCCAGCAGCTACAGACAGGGCGCGGAAAAACTGTTTTTT